The next 18 T cell receptor beta chains were all read from a single sample in a study of regulatory T cells in long-lasting Graves disease. Noted time point: newly diagnosed GD, antithyroid drugs for less than 3 months. PBMC-extracted RNA yielded the TCR library. Construction of TCR beta libraries relied on iRepertoire HTBI primers and on Arm-PCR targeting CDR3 regions. MiXCR, applied by TCRdb to the multiplex PCR reads, yields one record per CDR3 protein. The sample holds more than 450,000 distinct CDR3 sequences; around 12% are singletons and the top ten take roughly 9.3%. The data also belong to a second study, concerning T cells in Graves' hyperthyroidism and ophthalmopathy.

The starting material was peripheral blood mononuclear cells (PBMCs), obtained at new diagnosis, from a patient treated with antithyroid drugs. These receptors all come from a woman aged 25 to 39 with Graves disease.

This clonotype showed up many times. J is TRBJ1-5 and V is TRBV18; D may be TRBD1 (5 bases). Trimming cost V 8 bases and J 0 bases, with 14 bases left between them. CDR1 is KGHSH, CDR2 LQKENI, per germline. This CDR3 has 15 amino acids. CDR3 sequence (DNA): TGTGCCAGCAGCCCCGGGACGTATAGCAATCAGCCCCAGCATTTT. It translates to CASSPGTYSNQPQHF.

This clonotype was recorded many times. This chain links TRBV18 with TRBJ1-1; the D is unclear. The CDR3 has 12 amino acids. The V and J ends lost 1 base and 4 bases respectively, with 4 bases between them. In germline, CDR1 is KGHSH, CDR2 LQKENI. Here the CDR3 reads CASSPHPTEAFF. CDR3 coding DNA: TGTGCCAGCTCACCACACCCCACTGAAGCTTTCTTT.

This clonotype was seen at least ten times. This rearrangement joins TRBV6-1 to TRBJ2-7; 14 nucleotides line up with TRBD2. This CDR3 has 16 amino acids. V trimming: 8 bases; J trimming: 5 bases; junction bases outside the gene matches: 11. Germline V lookup: CDR1 MNHNS, CDR2 SASEGT. CDR3: CASRTSGRMLLDEQYF. The CDR3 nucleotides are TGTGCCAGCCGGACTAGCGGGAGGATGCTTCTCGACGAGCAGTACTTC.

This clonotype was recorded at least ten times. The chain has TRBV19 and TRBJ1-5; TRBD1 is a possible D gene (5 bases). CDR1 and CDR2 (germline): LNHDA, SQIVND (reference sequence). The CDR3 has 17 residues. V gave up 4 bases and J gave up 6 bases, with 22 bases separating them. CDR3 residues: CASSRKDAGTSPQPQHF. The CDR3 DNA is TGTGCCAGTAGTAGGAAGGACGCCGGGACCAGTCCTCAGCCCCAGCATTTT.

The chain recombines TRBV12-3 or TRBV12-4 with TRBJ2-1, with TRBD1 as a possible D gene (6 bases). The ends were cut back, 6 bases at V and 0 bases at J, with 12 bases in the middle. This CDR3 comprises 15 residues. CDR3 region: CASRNSGVSYNEQFF. The CDR3 DNA sequence: TGTGCCAGCAGAAACTCAGGGGTCTCCTACAATGAGCAGTTCTTC.

This clonotype has ten or more counts. The gene calls are TRBV6-9 and TRBJ2-7; 9 bases fit TRBD2. The J segment lost 2 bases and the V segment lost 3 bases, leaving 11 bases of the junction unmatched. Per the germline V gene, CDR1 is MNHGY and CDR2 is SVAAGI. The CDR3 spans 17 residues. CDR3 DNA: TGTGCCAGCAGTTACTTGACGGCGGCGGGAGGGCCCTACGAGCAGTACTTC. The encoded protein is CASSYLTAAGGPYEQYF.

Remarks on this clonotype: This may arise from a read error, as a much more abundant clone is one base away. The V and J genes are TRBV10-3 and TRBJ2-1, with 7 bases that match TRBD2. J lost 3 bases, V lost 6 bases, and 5 bases had no gene match. This CDR3 is 14 amino acids long. Germline CDR1 ENHRY, CDR2 SYGVKD. For the CDR3, the DNA is TGTGCCATCAGCTGGACTAGAGTCTACAATGAGCAGTTCTTC. Translating gives CAISWTRVYNEQFF.

This clonotype was observed at least ten times. The chain uses TRBV20-1 and TRBJ2-2; D remains ambiguous. V was clipped by 0 bases and J by 1 base, with 9 bases between them. CDR3 length equals 15 residues. CDR1 DFQATT and CDR2 SNEGSKA come from the germline V gene (reference sequence). The CDR3 sequence is CSARDFKRNTGELFF. The DNA of the CDR3 is TGCAGTGCTAGAGATTTCAAGCGGAACACCGGGGAGCTGTTTTTT.

This clonotype was detected only once. This chain links TRBV24-1 with TRBJ2-1, with D perhaps matching TRBD2 (5 bases). CDR1 and CDR2 from the germline V gene are KGHDR and SFDVKD. This CDR3 comprises 15 residues. The V end was cut by 3 bases, the J end by 12 bases, with 20 bases between. CDR3 DNA sequence: TGTGCCACCAGTGATCCTGGAGCGGCTTGGGGTGGGCAGTTCTTC. As protein: CATSDPGAAWGGQFF.

This clonotype was seen a handful of times. The V gene is TRBV20-1, the J gene TRBJ1-1; D is uncertain. V lost 2 bases to trimming and J lost 4 bases, with 8 bases between them. The CDR3 runs 12 residues. Germline V gives CDR1 DFQATT, CDR2 SNEGSKA (reference sequence). In nucleotides, the CDR3 is TGCAGTGCTAGATTCCGGGGCACTGAAGCTTTCTTT. It is translated as CSARFRGTEAFF.

This clonotype was seen only a few times. The V gene is TRBV6-2 or TRBV6-3, the J gene TRBJ2-3; tentative D call: TRBD2 (5 bases). Germline lookup yields CDR1 MNHEY and CDR2 SVGEGT. The CDR3 contains 15 residues. The V end lost 2 bases, the J end lost 0 bases, and 9 bases lay between the germline ends. CDR3 loop: CASSYPSTSTDTQYF. As DNA, the CDR3 is TGTGCCAGCAGTTACCCTAGCACTAGCACAGATACGCAGTATTTT.

The V and J genes are TRBV29-1 and TRBJ2-7, with 14 bases lining up with TRBD2. This CDR3 comprises 15 residues. CDR1 is SQVTM and CDR2 is ANQGSEA in the germline V gene. With V trimmed by 6 bases and J by 5 bases, 9 bases remained unmatched. CDR3 loop: CSVGTSGSSRNEQYF. CDR3 DNA sequence: TGCAGCGTCGGGACTAGCGGGAGTTCCCGGAACGAGCAGTACTTC.

The chain carries TRBV19 and TRBJ2-1; 13 bases agree with TRBD2. CDR1 is LNHDA and CDR2 is SQIVND in the germline V gene (reference sequence). The CDR3 runs 15 residues. Trimming removed 10 bases from V and 5 bases from J; junction bases left unmatched: 8. The CDR3 DNA is TGTGCCAAAACCCGGACTAGCGGGAGTAACAATGAGCAGTTCTTC. Translated, it gives CAKTRTSGSNNEQFF.

This clonotype has a count of ten or more. The chain has TRBV2 and TRBJ2-3, with 7 bases fitting TRBD2. J was trimmed by 2 bases and V by 9 bases; bases with no gene match: 8. There are 14 residues in the CDR3. CDR1 and CDR2 (germline): SNHLY, FYNNEI. CDR3 in DNA: TGTGCCAGTATGGCGCGGGGGACCACAGATACGCAGTATTTT. Amino acid sequence: CASMARGTTDTQYF.

Of note for this clonotype: With a far larger clone one base away, a read error is the likely cause. The chain carries TRBV5-1 and TRBJ2-7, with a tentative D call TRBD2 (5 bases). The CDR3 sequence is 14 residues long. Germline CDR1 and CDR2: SGHRS and YFSETQ. The CDR3 DNA follows: TGCGCCAGCAGCTTGGTAGGCGGGTCCTACGAGCACTACTTC. Its protein is CASSLVGGSYEHYF.

This clonotype was picked up a small number of times. J is TRBJ1-2 and V is TRBV19, with 9 bases fitting TRBD1. The V segment lost 3 bases and the J segment 8 bases; nucleotides outside the gene matches: 7. Germline V gene sequence: CDR1 LNHDA, CDR2 SQIVND (reference sequence). The CDR3 has 14 amino acids. The CDR3 here is CASSIWDRDDGYTF. CDR3 bases: TGTGCCAGTAGTATTTGGGACAGGGACGACGGCTACACCTTC.

This clonotype was counted a few times. The V and J genes are TRBV19 and TRBJ1-5; D is undetermined. The ends were cut back, 1 base at V and 0 bases at J, with 19 bases in the middle. Germline CDR1 reads LNHDA; CDR2 reads SQIVND (reference sequence). CDR3 length: 19 residues. CDR3 DNA sequence: TGTGCCAGTAGTATAGTAGGGCGCGAGGGAGTTTATAGCAATCAGCCCCAGCATTTT. Translating it yields CASSIVGREGVYSNQPQHF.

This clonotype was detected many times. The chain couples TRBV28 to TRBJ1-1, with no clear D. Germline CDR1 MDHEN, CDR2 SYDVKM. There are 12 residues in the CDR3. Trimming pared 7 bases from V and 5 bases from J, leaving 11 bases between. CDR3 in DNA: TGTGCCAGCAAGGTCCTCGAAACTGAAGCTTTCTTT. Translation gives CASKVLETEAFF.